This TCR beta chain was profiled in a study of cytomegalovirus exposure and HLA in healthy donors. The PCR ran on 60 Vbeta and 13 Jbeta primers. Generated by immunoSEQ multiplex PCR, the TCRdb table keeps only in-frame clones and is missing some. In the table there are 250,000 to 350,000 clones, roughly 89% of which are singletons. V gave up 7 bases and J gave up 7 bases; unmatched junction bases: 7. The CDR3 covers 14 residues. Looked up from germline, CDR1 is KGHSH and CDR2 is LQKENI. The receptor's source is a man aged 40-50 years in good health and CMV-seropositive. The rearrangement joins TRBV18 to TRBJ2-7; TRBD2 matches 13 bases. Sample: PBMCs. The CDR3 sequence: CASWTGLAGNEQYF. The CDR3 nucleotides are TGTGCCAGCTGGACGGGACTAGCGGGAAATGAGCAGTACTTC.